Following are 21 T cell receptor beta chains from one sample sequenced in a study of blood T cells in healthy people across ages. Then a second PCR, running roughly 7 to 11 cycles, was carried out with a sample-barcoded 5' primer and a J-beta primer mix. TCRdb re-derived calls from the 5' RACE reads in MiXCR, one entry per CDR3 protein. This table holds around 900,000 distinct CDR3 sequences, under 30% found once. Sequencing used blood. The receptors stem from a woman of 80 years or more in good health.

The chain is built from TRBV7-2 and TRBJ2-1; 10 nucleotides match TRBD2. This CDR3 is 13 amino acids long. Germline CDR1 and CDR2: SGHTA and FQGNSA. The V and J ends lost 8 bases and 5 bases, in that order; junction bases with no gene match: 3. The CDR3 DNA reads as TGTGCCAGCGTAGCGGGGGGAGACAATGAGCAGTTCTTC. Amino acid sequence: CASVAGGDNEQFF.

This clonotype was detected only a few times. CDR3 protein: CASSYGTRGVYNEQYF. DNA of the CDR3: TGTGCCAGCAGCTACGGGACTAGGGGGGTTTACAATGAGCAGTACTTC. The chain recombines TRBV7-2 with TRBJ2-7; 8 bases match TRBD2. The germline gives CDR1 SGHTA, CDR2 FQGNSA. CDR3 length equals 16 residues. After removal of 4 bases from V and 7 bases from J, the junction contained 15 bases not matched to a gene.

This clonotype was recorded once. The rearrangement joins TRBV7-2 to TRBJ2-5, with 8 bases matching TRBD2. The J segment lost 7 bases and the V segment lost 5 bases, leaving 9 bases of the junction unmatched. Germline lookup yields CDR1 SGHTA and CDR2 FQGNSA. This CDR3 region has 14 residues. CDR3 sequence: CASSPISGGGTQYF. The CDR3, as DNA: TGTGCCAGCAGCCCAATAAGCGGGGGTGGGACCCAGTACTTC.

The V call is TRBV20-1, the J call TRBJ2-1, with 9 bases lining up with TRBD1. The CDR3 runs to 16 residues. Germline loops: CDR1 DFQATT, CDR2 SNEGSKA (reference sequence). The ends lost 6 bases at V and 8 bases at J; junction bases unmatched: 17. CDR3 amino acids: CSAPSSGQGLGYEQFF. The CDR3 nucleotides are TGCAGTGCCCCATCTTCCGGACAGGGGTTGGGTTATGAGCAGTTCTTC.

Many counts were recorded for this clonotype. CDR3 amino acids: CASNKTGYHEQYF. The CDR3 DNA sequence: TGTGCCAGCAATAAAACAGGTTACCACGAGCAGTACTTC. The chain carries TRBV6-4 and TRBJ2-7; D may be TRBD1 (5 bases). CDR3 length: 13 residues. Trimming took off 7 bases at V and 5 bases at J, with 15 bases between the two ends. Germline V gene sequence: CDR1 MRHNA, CDR2 SNTAGT.

This clonotype was counted at least ten times. V gene TRBV4-3 combines with J gene TRBJ1-5, with D hard to call. The CDR3 runs 16 residues. The germline V gene has CDR1 LGHNA and CDR2 YSLEER. Deletions cut 1 base from V and 2 bases from J, with 12 bases between. CDR3 loop: CASSQVRADGNQPQHF. CDR3 coding DNA: TGCGCCAGCAGCCAAGTCCGGGCAGACGGCAATCAGCCCCAGCATTTT.

This clonotype was found a few times. A junction end diverges from the germline sequence, so it may reflect a read error. This chain uses TRBV20-1 with TRBJ2-5; D is ambiguous. The germline V gene encodes CDR1 DFQATT and CDR2 SNEGSKA (reference sequence). The CDR3 consists of 11 residues. CDR3 amino acids: CRARLRETQYF. CDR3 DNA sequence: TGCAGGGCTAGATTAAGGGAGACCCAGTACTTC.

This clonotype showed up many times. V is TRBV24-1 and J is TRBJ2-1, with 11 bases that match TRBD1. CDR3 length equals 13 residues. Looked up from germline, CDR1 is KGHDR and CDR2 is SFDVKD. V lost 7 bases and J lost 5; bases outside the gene matches: 0. The CDR3, as DNA: TGTGCCACCAGGGGACAGGGGGACAATGAGCAGTTCTTC. It codes for CATRGQGDNEQFF.

The genes are TRBV5-1 and TRBJ1-6, with TRBD1 matching 9 bases. V dropped 0 bases and J dropped 14; count of bases not matched to a gene: 12. The germline V gene has CDR1 SGHRS and CDR2 YFSETQ. This CDR3 is 16 amino acids long. In DNA form, the CDR3 reads TGCGCCAGCAGCTTGGATCCGGGGACAGGGTTTTGGTCCCTCCACTTT. As protein: CASSLDPGTGFWSLHF.

V gene TRBV20-1 combines with J gene TRBJ2-5, with 11 positions matching TRBD2. The V gene end was trimmed by 4 bases and the J gene end by 11 bases; junction bases not matched to a gene: 12. From germline, CDR1 is DFQATT and CDR2 SNEGSKA (reference sequence). The CDR3 is 14 residues long. The CDR3 is CSANSGGATNEQYF. CDR3 coding DNA: TGCAGTGCTAATAGCGGGGGGGCCACGAATGAGCAGTACTTC.

This clonotype was observed many times. J is TRBJ2-6 and V is TRBV7-2; D is undetermined. V was trimmed by 5 bases and J by 4 bases, leaving 9 bases between them. Germline CDR1 reads SGHTA; CDR2 reads FQGNSA. This CDR3 is built from 14 residues. The CDR3 region is CASSVASGANVLTF. The CDR3, as DNA: TGTGCCAGCAGCGTTGCATCCGGGGCCAACGTCCTGACTTTC.

V gene TRBV4-3 combines with J gene TRBJ2-1; 9 bases are shared with TRBD2. The DNA end is more similar to TRBJ2-7, so the J call may be wrong. The CDR3 length is 16 residues. Germline lookup yields CDR1 LGHNA and CDR2 YSLEER. CDR3 DNA: TGCGCCAGCAGCCACCTTAGCGGGGGAGCCTACAATGAGCAGTACTTC. It codes for CASSHLSGGAYNEQYF.

Of note for this clonotype: This CDR3 is missing its conserved last phenylalanine or tryptophan, likely due to a read error. V and J are TRBV20-1 and TRBJ1-2; 11 bases line up with TRBD1. The CDR3 runs 13 residues. Germline CDR1 is DFQATT and CDR2 is SNEGSKA (reference sequence). V lost 5 bases, J lost 5 bases, and 4 bases stayed unmatched. CDR3 sequence: CSALGQGAYGYTV. CDR3 DNA sequence: TGCAGTGCTCTAGGACAGGGGGCATATGGCTACACCGTC.

In this sample, this clonotype turned up many times. The V gene is TRBV5-1, the J gene TRBJ1-2, with D tentatively TRBD1 (5 bases). Trimming stripped 0 bases from V and 4 bases from J, with 16 bases between. Germline CDR1 and CDR2: SGHRS and YFSETQ. This CDR3 is built from 16 residues. This chain's CDR3 is CASSLVADNPLYGYTF. The CDR3 DNA reads TGCGCCAGCAGCTTGGTGGCGGACAATCCACTCTATGGCTACACCTTC.

This clonotype came up many times. This sequence joins TRBV4-3 and TRBJ2-3; no clear D. Germline V CDR1 and CDR2: LGHNA, YSLEER. CDR3 length equals 13 residues. Trimming pared 1 base from V and 4 bases from J, leaving 6 bases between. The CDR3 bases are TGCGCCAGCAGCCAAGGACGATCAGATACGCAGTATTTT. This gives the protein CASSQGRSDTQYF.

This clonotype appeared a single time. A much larger clone differs from this one at a single base, so this may be a read error. The chain combines TRBV2 with TRBJ1-5; 9 bases match TRBD1. Germline V gene lookup returns CDR1 SNHLY and CDR2 FYNNEI. V lost 7 bases and J lost 6; bases outside the gene matches: 10. The CDR3 is 15 amino acids. This CDR3 reads CASKGPGTGSQPQHF. The CDR3 nucleotides read TGTGCCAGCAAGGGACCGGGGACAGGGAGTCAGCCCCAGCATTTT.

This clonotype was detected ten times or more. The J gene is TRBJ2-3, the V gene TRBV7-9, with 7 bases identical to TRBD2. This CDR3 has 17 residues. The junction had 15 bases not matched to a gene; V was cut back by 4 bases and J by 5 bases. Germline V gene lookup returns CDR1 SEHNR and CDR2 FQNEAQ (reference sequence). The CDR3 loop reads CASSSPPWSGARDTQYF. DNA of the CDR3: TGTGCCAGCAGCTCCCCCCCCTGGAGCGGGGCGAGAGATACGCAGTATTTT.

This clonotype was recorded many times. The rearrangement uses TRBV7-9 and TRBJ2-5; TRBD1 might be the D (5 bases). Trimming shortened V by 11 bases and J by 5 bases, and 21 bases separated the two germline ends. The CDR3 consists of 14 residues. Germline V gene lookup returns CDR1 SEHNR and CDR2 FQNEAQ (reference sequence). The CDR3 sequence is CAAFRDSSEETQYF. The CDR3 nucleotides are TGTGCCGCATTCCGTGACAGCTCCGAGGAGACCCAGTACTTC.

The chain joins TRBV18 to TRBJ2-3; possible D gene TRBD2, 6 bases. The germline V gene has CDR1 KGHSH and CDR2 LQKENI. This CDR3 comprises 16 residues. Trimming removed 1 base from V and 3 bases from J, with 14 bases in between. The CDR3 nucleotides are TGTGCCAGCTCACCACGTGCCAGGAGGGCGACAGATACGCAGTATTTT. Amino acid sequence: CASSPRARRATDTQYF.

In the case of this clonotype: A much bigger clone sits one base away, suggesting this may be a read error. The chain combines TRBV7-2 with TRBJ2-5; D is possibly TRBD1 (6 bases). The CDR3 runs 13 residues. Trimming took off 5 bases at V and 11 bases at J, with 18 bases between the two ends. Germline assignment: CDR1 SGHTA and CDR2 FQGNSA. The CDR3 coding sequence is TGTGCCAGCAGCGCCAACCGGGACACCGGGCAGTACTTC. Protein product: CASSANRDTGQYF.

The genes are TRBV5-6 and TRBJ1-1; maybe TRBD1 (5 bases). Germline V CDR1 and CDR2: SGHDT, YYEEEE. CDR3 length: 14 residues. Deletions cut 0 bases from V and 5 bases from J, with 11 bases between. This chain's CDR3 is CASSLEGWGTEAFF. Written as DNA, the CDR3 is TGTGCCAGCAGCTTGGAGGGCTGGGGGACTGAAGCTTTCTTT.